This is a list of T cell receptor beta chains from one sample in a study of cytomegalovirus exposure and HLA in healthy donors. Repertoires were generated with immunoSEQ multiplex PCR, while TCRdb's copy carries only in-frame clones and drops some. The sample table sets out approximately 45,000 clones. Sequenced material: PBMCs. The receptors come from a male donor in good health and CMV-seronegative. Each CDR3 is given with its conserved first and last residue. A D gene is named only where the DNA matches it firmly.

V: TRBV5-1
D: NA
J: TRBJ2-2
DNA: TGCGCCAGCAGCTTGGATGAGGGAGCTCAGAACACCGGGGAGCTGTTTTTT
CDR3: CASSLDEGAQNTGELFF

V: TRBV7-2
D: TRBD2
J: TRBJ2-1
DNA: TGTGCCAGCAGCTTCGCTAGCGGGAGCGATGAGCAGTTCTTC
CDR3: CASSFASGSDEQFF

V: TRBV11-2
D: NA
J: TRBJ2-2
DNA: TGTGCCAGCGTTTTTCGACAAACCACCGGGGAGCTGTTTTTT
CDR3: CASVFRQTTGELFF

V: TRBV28
D: TRBD1
J: TRBJ2-5
DNA: TGTGCCAGCAGTCAACATCCCCGGACAGGCAAAGAGACCCAGTACTTC
CDR3: CASSQHPRTGKETQYF

V: TRBV5-1
D: NA
J: TRBJ2-7
DNA: TGCGCCAGCATGGAGACGGAGCGGCGCTACGAGCAGTACTTC
CDR3: CASMETERRYEQYF

V: TRBV25-1
D: TRBD2
J: TRBJ2-7
DNA: TGTGCCAGCAGTGAAGGGGGGGGGACTAAGACCTACGAGCAGTACTTC
CDR3: CASSEGGGTKTYEQYF

V: TRBV6-6
D: NA
J: TRBJ1-2
DNA: TGTGCCAGCGGGGGGGGGCGGCGGGGCTACACCTTC
CDR3: CASGGGRRGYTF

V: TRBV19
D: TRBD2
J: TRBJ2-2
DNA: TGTGCCAGTAAAGGCGGGAGGGCAGGCGGGGAGCTGTTTTTT
CDR3: CASKGGRAGGELFF

V: TRBV7-2
D: NA
J: TRBJ2-7
DNA: TGTGCCAGCAGCCATACAGGTTTCGTCTCCTACGAGCAGTACTTC
CDR3: CASSHTGFVSYEQYF

V: TRBV6-4
D: TRBD1
J: TRBJ2-1
DNA: TGTGCCAGCAGCCAAGGACAGGATGGTGAGCAGTTCTTC
CDR3: CASSQGQDGEQFF

V: TRBV2
D: TRBD2
J: TRBJ2-3
DNA: TGTGCCAGCGGCGGGAGGAATACAGATACGCAGTATTTT
CDR3: CASGGRNTDTQYF

V: TRBV10-3
D: NA
J: TRBJ2-7
DNA: TGTGCCACGGGTGCTTTTGCGTCGGACTCCTACGAGCAGTACTTC
CDR3: CATGAFASDSYEQYF

V: TRBV19
D: NA
J: TRBJ2-7
DNA: TGTGCCAGTACCTCCGGGGGATCGTCCCGTGAGCAGTACTTC
CDR3: CASTSGGSSREQYF

V: TRBV7-7
D: NA
J: TRBJ2-3
DNA: TGTGCCAGCAGCTTAGGTCGGACTAGCACAGATACGCAGTATTTT
CDR3: CASSLGRTSTDTQYF

V: TRBV4-1
D: TRBD1
J: TRBJ2-7
DNA: TGCGCCAGCAGCCAGACTGTGGGACAGTTCTACGAGCAGTACTTC
CDR3: CASSQTVGQFYEQYF

V: TRBV29-1
D: TRBD1
J: TRBJ1-1
DNA: TGCAGCGCTCTAAGACAGGGGGCGCGCACTGAAGCTTTCTTT
CDR3: CSALRQGARTEAFF

V: TRBV19
D: TRBD1
J: TRBJ1-2
DNA: TGTGCCAGTGGACAGGGAACTTACTATGGCTACACCTTC
CDR3: CASGQGTYYGYTF

V: TRBV6-5
D: TRBD2
J: TRBJ2-1
DNA: TGTGCCAGCAGTTACAACGGGAGGACCAACAATGAGCAGTTCTTC
CDR3: CASSYNGRTNNEQFF

V: TRBV19
D: TRBD1
J: TRBJ1-1
DNA: TGTGCCAGTAGTATTAGGACAGGGGGAATGAACACTGAAGCTTTCTTT
CDR3: CASSIRTGGMNTEAFF

V: TRBV30
D: NA
J: TRBJ1-1
DNA: TGTGCCTGGAGGTTCAGGGGCGCTGCGAGGAGGCGATTGGGCACTGAAGCTTTCTTT
CDR3: CAWRFRGAARRRLGTEAFF

V: TRBV13
D: TRBD1
J: TRBJ2-7
DNA: TGTGCCAGCAGCTTAGACAGGGGCTCCTACGAGCAGTACTTC
CDR3: CASSLDRGSYEQYF

V: TRBV11-2
D: NA
J: TRBJ2-7
DNA: TGTGCCAGCAGCTTAGCTCAGGGTACCTACGAGCAGTACTTC
CDR3: CASSLAQGTYEQYF

V: TRBV15
D: NA
J: TRBJ1-5
DNA: TGTGCCACCGCCTATGGGGGGGCTGGGGAAACTAATCAGCCCCAGCATTTT
CDR3: CATAYGGAGETNQPQHF

V: TRBV28
D: NA
J: TRBJ1-2
DNA: TGTGCCAGCAGTTTAGGACAGACCTTCTATGGCTACACCTTC
CDR3: CASSLGQTFYGYTF

V: TRBV25-1
D: TRBD1
J: TRBJ1-2
DNA: TGTGCCAGCAGTCCCACAGGGGCTAATGACTATGGCTACACCTTC
CDR3: CASSPTGANDYGYTF

V: TRBV29-1
D: NA
J: TRBJ1-5
DNA: TGCAGCGTTGAAAAGGCAGGCGAGTGCAATCAGCCCCAGCATTTT
CDR3: CSVEKAGECNQPQHF

V: TRBV19
D: TRBD1
J: TRBJ2-7
DNA: TGTGCCAGTAAGCCGGGACAGGGCCCCTACGAGCAGTACTTC
CDR3: CASKPGQGPYEQYF

V: TRBV2
D: NA
J: TRBJ2-1
DNA: TGTGCCACCCAAAATTACAATGAGCAGTTCTTC
CDR3: CATQNYNEQFF

V: TRBV5-1
D: NA
J: TRBJ2-7
DNA: TGCGCCAGCAGCTTTCGCGAGATGCGGAACGAGCAGTACTTC
CDR3: CASSFREMRNEQYF

V: TRBV27
D: NA
J: TRBJ2-1
DNA: TGTGCCAGCAGATCTGATAGCCTTCGTCAGTTCTTC
CDR3: CASRSDSLRQFF

V: TRBV11-2
D: TRBD1
J: TRBJ2-6
DNA: TGTGCCAGCAGCTCCCGGACAGGGGAAGGGCCTGGGGCCAACGTCCTGACTTTC
CDR3: CASSSRTGEGPGANVLTF

V: TRBV30
D: NA
J: TRBJ1-1
DNA: TGTGCCTGGACCCTTCTGAACACTGAAGCTTTCTTT
CDR3: CAWTLLNTEAFF